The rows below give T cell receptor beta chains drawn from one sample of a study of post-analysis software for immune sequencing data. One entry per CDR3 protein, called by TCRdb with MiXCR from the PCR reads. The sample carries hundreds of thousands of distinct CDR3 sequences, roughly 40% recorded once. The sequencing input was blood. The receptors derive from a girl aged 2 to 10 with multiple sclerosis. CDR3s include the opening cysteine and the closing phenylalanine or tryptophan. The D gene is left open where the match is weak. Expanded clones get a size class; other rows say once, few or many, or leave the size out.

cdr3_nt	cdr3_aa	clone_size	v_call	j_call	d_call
TGTGTCAGCAGCTTGATCGTGGGCCGGGACAGGGCCTACGAGCAGTACTTC	CVSSLIVGRDRAYEQYF	NA	TRBV7-2	TRBJ2-7	TRBD1
TGTGCCAGCAGCTCCGGACTAGGCAGATCCTACAATGAGCAGTTCTTC	CASSSGLGRSYNEQFF	few	TRBV7-3	TRBJ2-1	TRBD2
TGTGCCAGCAGTTTGTACGTGGCAGAAAATGAAAAACTGTTTTTT	CASSLYVAENEKLFF	NA	TRBV28	TRBJ1-4	NA
TGTGCCAGCAGCGAGCGGGGGCCTAATCAGCCCCAGCATTTT	CASSERGPNQPQHF	NA	TRBV7-6	TRBJ1-5	NA
TGTGCCAGCAGCTTGCGGGGGCTTGGCGAGCAGTACTTC	CASSLRGLGEQYF	few	TRBV5-5	TRBJ2-7	NA
TGTGCCAGCAGCTTCGCCCCGACAGGGGAGTATCCTGAAGCTTTCTTT	CASSFAPTGEYPEAFF	NA	TRBV5-5	TRBJ1-1	TRBD1
TGTGCCAGCTCACAGATCGGACGGGACTATGGCTACACCTTC	CASSQIGRDYGYTF	NA	TRBV28	TRBJ1-2	NA
TGTGCCAGCAGTGACAGGGATCGGCGACAGACCCAGTACTTC	CASSDRDRRQTQYF	few	TRBV2	TRBJ2-5	NA
TGTGCCAGCAGCCAAAGCGGAGATACGCAGTATTTT	CASSQSGDTQYF	NA	TRBV3-1	TRBJ2-3	NA
TGCAGCGCTACCAGGACTAGCGGGGGGACGACGGACAATGAGCAGTTCTTC	CSATRTSGGTTDNEQFF	few	TRBV29-1	TRBJ2-1	TRBD2
TGTGCCAGCAGTCAGACAGTCACCTATGGCTACACCTTC	CASSQTVTYGYTF	few	TRBV12-3/TRBV12-4	TRBJ1-2	NA
TGCAGTGTTGAAGATCCAGACAGGAAAGCCTGCGAGCAGTACTTC	CSVEDPDRKACEQYF	NA	TRBV29-1	TRBJ2-7	NA
TGTGCCAGCAGTTTGGAGGTACTTCCGCAGGGGAGAAGGGGCTACACCTTC	CASSLEVLPQGRRGYTF	NA	TRBV27	TRBJ1-2	NA
TGTGCCATCAGTGTTGGGGACAGGGGCAGTGGCTACACCTTC	CAISVGDRGSGYTF	once	TRBV10-3	TRBJ1-2	TRBD1
TGTGCCAGCAGTCTGACAGGGCCGCTAAACACTGAAGCTTTCTTT	CASSLTGPLNTEAFF	NA	TRBV6-5	TRBJ1-1	TRBD1
TGTGCCAGCAGCTTACGGGCAGACGAGCCCCAGCATTTT	CASSLRADEPQHF	NA	TRBV7-9	TRBJ1-5	NA
TGTGCCAGCAGTGATGGACAGGGGCATGGCTACACCTTC	CASSDGQGHGYTF	NA	TRBV7-3	TRBJ1-2	TRBD1
TGCGCCAGCAGCCAGGGGACTAGCGGGACGACACGGGAGCAGTTCTTC	CASSQGTSGTTREQFF	few	TRBV4-3	TRBJ2-1	TRBD2
TGTGCCATCGGAGCTGGCTCCGCGGACTATAAACGGGAAGGTTATACGCAGTATTTT	CAIGAGSADYKREGYTQYF	NA	TRBV10-3	TRBJ2-3	NA
TGTGCCAGCAGCGAAGGCCGGGACAGGCCTCCCGAGCAGTACTTC	CASSEGRDRPPEQYF	few	TRBV7-2	TRBJ2-7	TRBD1
TGTGCCAGCAGTAAGACTAGCGGGAAGCAGTATTTT	CASSKTSGKQYF	NA	TRBV6-5	TRBJ2-3	TRBD2
TGCAGCCCCCGGGACAGGGAAACAGATACGCAGTATTTT	CSPRDRETDTQYF	many	TRBV29-1	TRBJ2-3	TRBD1
TGTGCCAGCACCGGGACGGTCTACGAGCAGTACTTC	CASTGTVYEQYF	NA	TRBV6-2/TRBV6-3	TRBJ2-7	NA
TGTGCTAGTGGCCCCACTAGCACAGATACGCAGTATTTT	CASGPTSTDTQYF	few	TRBV12-5	TRBJ2-3	NA
TGCAGTGCTCCTAGCGACTCCTACGAGCAGTACTTC	CSAPSDSYEQYF	NA	TRBV20-1	TRBJ2-7	NA
TGTGCCAGCAGCTTATGGCGGGGACTAGGGTATGAGCAGTTCTTC	CASSLWRGLGYEQFF	NA	TRBV7-6	TRBJ2-1	TRBD2
TGTGCCAGTAGTATTGCGGCAGGGCAGAACTCTGGGGCCAACGTCCTGACTTTC	CASSIAAGQNSGANVLTF	NA	TRBV19	TRBJ2-6	NA
TGTGCCAGCAGCGTAGATGATAGCGGGATATCCTACGAGCAGTACTTC	CASSVDDSGISYEQYF	few	TRBV9	TRBJ2-7	TRBD2
TGTGCCAGCAGCCCCCCCCCAGGGGACGCAAGTGGCTACACCTTC	CASSPPPGDASGYTF	few	TRBV7-9	TRBJ1-2	NA
TGTGCCAGCGGAATACTAGCGCGATGGCAAGAGACCCAGTACTTC	CASGILARWQETQYF	few	TRBV12-3/TRBV12-4	TRBJ2-5	TRBD2
TGTGCCAGCAGGGGCCAGTCCAACACTGAAGCTTTCTTT	CASRGQSNTEAFF	few	TRBV6-5	TRBJ1-1	NA
TGCAGCGTCGACGGCCCTTTGTCCAATGGTTTATGGAAGGGTACTAACTATGGCTACACCTTC	CSVDGPLSNGLWKGTNYGYTF	NA	TRBV29-1	TRBJ1-2	NA
TGTGCCAGCAGTTCGGAGAGCCCCACAGATACGCAGTATTTT	CASSSESPTDTQYF	few	TRBV9	TRBJ2-3	NA
TGCAGTGCTACCCTGGACAGTGCAACTAATGAAAAACTGTTTTTT	CSATLDSATNEKLFF	NA	TRBV20-1	TRBJ1-4	NA
TGTGCCAGCAGCCCACAACGAAAGAGGGTGGCTGGCTACACCTTC	CASSPQRKRVAGYTF	NA	TRBV7-3	TRBJ1-2	NA
TGTGCCAGCAGTTCCGAGGATCGACCCATTCCAGATACGCAGTATTTT	CASSSEDRPIPDTQYF	few	TRBV6-6	TRBJ2-3	NA
TGTGCCAGCAGTCAGGACCCCAACCCCACAGATACGCAGTATTTT	CASSQDPNPTDTQYF	NA	TRBV6-1	TRBJ2-3	NA
TGCGCCAGCAGCTTCCGGAGCTCCTACGAGCAGTACTTC	CASSFRSSYEQYF	NA	TRBV5-1	TRBJ2-7	NA
TGCAGTGCTAGTAGGCGAGATACGCAGTATTTT	CSASRRDTQYF	once	TRBV20-1	TRBJ2-3	NA
TGTGCCAGCAGCGTAGCCCGGGACAGGACTTCCGTTGGCTACACCTTC	CASSVARDRTSVGYTF	few	TRBV9	TRBJ1-2	TRBD1
TGTGCCATTATCAGGGGAGATACGCAGTATTTT	CAIIRGDTQYF	few	TRBV12-3/TRBV12-4	TRBJ2-3	NA
TGTGCCAGCAGTGAAAGGCGGGGATACGAGCAGTACTTC	CASSERRGYEQYF	few	TRBV25-1	TRBJ2-7	NA
TGTGCCAGCAGACAGGGGAAACCCTACGAGCAGTACTTC	CASRQGKPYEQYF	few	TRBV2	TRBJ2-7	TRBD1
TGTGCCAGCAGTTTAGTTAGCCCCGGGACAGTGCTCAATCAGCCCCAGCATTTT	CASSLVSPGTVLNQPQHF	NA	TRBV27	TRBJ1-5	TRBD1
TGTGCCAGCACCTTGCTCCCTCCAGGTCGCCTGCCATCCTACGAGCAGTACTTC	CASTLLPPGRLPSYEQYF	few	TRBV6-1	TRBJ2-7	NA
TGTGCCAGCAGCTTCCTCTACGAGCAGTACTTC	CASSFLYEQYF	many	TRBV7-3	TRBJ2-7	NA
TGTGCCAGCAGTTTATTGGCAAGGGGGGGCCACGAGCAGTACTTC	CASSLLARGGHEQYF	NA	TRBV28	TRBJ2-7	NA
TGTGCCACCAGCAGAGGTGGGCAACCCTATGGCTACACCTTC	CATSRGGQPYGYTF	few	TRBV15	TRBJ1-2	NA
TGCAGTGCTTTCGACCCCGACGAGCAGTACTTC	CSAFDPDEQYF	once	TRBV20-1	TRBJ2-7	NA
TGTGCCAGCTCACCAAAGGGACAGGGGACACTATATTCCTACGAGCAGTACTTC	CASSPKGQGTLYSYEQYF	few	TRBV18	TRBJ2-7	TRBD1
TGTGCCAGCAGTTTTCTACAGGGAGCTAACTATGGCTACACCTTC	CASSFLQGANYGYTF	NA	TRBV28	TRBJ1-2	NA
TGTGCCAGCAGCCTACCACCGGGACAGGGGACCGATGAGCAGTTCTTC	CASSLPPGQGTDEQFF	once	TRBV11-2	TRBJ2-1	TRBD1
TGTGCCAGCAGCTTAAACCCGAGGCAAGGCGGTCTGTGGGAGCAGTACTTC	CASSLNPRQGGLWEQYF	NA	TRBV7-2	TRBJ2-7	NA
TGTGCCAGCAGCTTAGCGGGGACAGCAAACTATGGCTACACCTTC	CASSLAGTANYGYTF	few	TRBV7-2	TRBJ1-2	TRBD1